Each of the 12 T cell receptor beta chains below was sequenced from the same sample in a study of shared clonotypes between healthy human individuals. The data were produced by immunoSEQ multiplex PCR, yet TCRdb's version contains in-frame clones alone and is incomplete. The sample has roughly 1,600,000 clones, approximately 98.5% seen once. Sequencing was performed on naive CD4+ T cells sorted from blood. Subset specified: CD45RA+ positively selected. These receptors originate from a man in his thirties or forties in good health.

The rearrangement links TRBV5-5 to TRBJ2-7; 9 nucleotides agree with TRBD1. After removal of 0 bases from V and 3 bases from J, the junction contained 4 bases not matched to a gene. The germline V gene encodes CDR1 SGHKS and CDR2 YYEKEE (reference sequence). The CDR3 loop spans 15 amino acids. Here the CDR3 reads CASSLVGTGFYEQYF. CDR3 nucleotides: TGTGCCAGCAGCTTGGTAGGGACAGGGTTCTACGAGCAGTACTTC.

V gene TRBV28 combines with J gene TRBJ2-1; TRBD2 matches 15 bases. Per germline, CDR1 MDHEN and CDR2 SYDVKM. This CDR3 has 18 amino acids. With 5 bases clipped from V and 4 bases from J, the junction kept 9 bases outside the gene matches. The CDR3 spells CASSSGTSGRQAYNEQFF. CDR3 coding DNA: TGTGCCAGCAGTAGCGGGACTAGCGGGAGGCAGGCTTACAATGAGCAGTTCTTC.

The rearrangement uses TRBV29-1 and TRBJ2-5; D not resolved. Per germline, CDR1 SQVTM and CDR2 ANQGSEA. CDR3 length: 13 amino acids. The V gene lost 6 bases and the J gene lost 7 bases, with 18 bases spanning the gap. The chain's CDR3 is CSVSLRLERTQYF. The CDR3 DNA reads as TGCAGCGTCTCGTTGCGACTGGAGAGGACCCAGTACTTC.

This chain joins TRBV7-2 and TRBJ2-5, with D maybe TRBD2 (5 bases). The germline V and J ends were trimmed by 0 bases and 0 bases, with 11 bases remaining between them. The CDR3 covers 16 residues. Germline V gives CDR1 SGHTA, CDR2 FQGNSA. The CDR3 bases are TGTGCCAGCAGCTTAGCTTCTCTAGCCTACCAAGAGACCCAGTACTTC. Its protein is CASSLASLAYQETQYF.

This chain links TRBV7-9 with TRBJ2-7; 13 bases fit TRBD2. The V and J ends lost 5 bases and 2 bases, in that order; junction bases with no gene match: 3. CDR3 length: 15 amino acids. The germline gives CDR1 SEHNR, CDR2 FQNEAQ (reference sequence). The CDR3 bases are TGTGCCAGCAGCACGGGACTAGCGGGACCCTACGAGCAGTACTTC. Translation: CASSTGLAGPYEQYF.

The chain carries TRBV6-5 and TRBJ2-7; no firm D call. V was cut by 0 bases and J by 0 bases, with 9 bases left in between. CDR1 is MNHEY, CDR2 SVGAGI, per germline. The CDR3 is 15 residues long. The CDR3 bases are TGTGCCAGCAGTTACTCGATTGGAACCTCCTACGAGCAGTACTTC. It is translated as CASSYSIGTSYEQYF.

The chain joins TRBV7-2 to TRBJ2-7; 11 bases match TRBD2. The ends lost 3 bases at V and 3 bases at J; junction bases unmatched: 7. This CDR3 has 16 residues. The germline V gene encodes CDR1 SGHTA and CDR2 FQGNSA. Here the CDR3 DNA reads TGTGCCAGCAGCTTGACTAGCGGGGTCAGACGCTACGAGCAGTACTTC. This sequence encodes CASSLTSGVRRYEQYF.

The chain couples TRBV2 to TRBJ2-7, with 8 bases matching TRBD2. With V trimmed by 4 bases and J by 7 bases, 21 bases remained unmatched. The CDR3 is 18 amino acids. Germline CDR1 SNHLY, CDR2 FYNNEI. The CDR3 is CASSGRSKPGLGGREQYF. The CDR3 DNA follows: TGTGCCAGCAGTGGGAGGTCCAAGCCGGGACTAGGGGGAAGGGAGCAGTACTTC.

V and J are TRBV7-2 and TRBJ1-1, with no clear D. From germline, CDR1 is SGHTA and CDR2 FQGNSA. CDR3 length: 13 residues. Trimming took 5 bases from V and 1 from J, leaving 8 bases between them. The CDR3 loop is CASSQHQNTEAFF. In nucleotides, the CDR3 is TGTGCCAGCAGCCAACACCAGAACACTGAAGCTTTCTTT.

In the case of this clone: Other DNA sequences in the same sample also yield this CDR3. The chain joins TRBV28 to TRBJ1-5; D is undetermined. The V end lost 3 bases, the J end lost 1 base, and 7 bases lay between the germline ends. The CDR3 has 14 residues. Germline CDR1 reads MDHEN; CDR2 reads SYDVKM. The CDR3 coding sequence is TGTGCCAGCAGTTTGAATCGGAGCAATCAGCCCCAGCATTTT. Amino acid sequence: CASSLNRSNQPQHF.

This chain joins TRBV5-1 and TRBJ1-1; TRBD1 matches 8 bases. Germline V gene data show CDR1 as SGHRS and CDR2 as YFSETQ. The CDR3 sequence is 16 residues long. V shed 4 bases and J 1 base; nucleotides not matched to a gene: 9. The CDR3 DNA is TGCGCCAGCAGCCATATCCGGGGACAGGAGAACACTGAAGCTTTCTTT. This gives the protein CASSHIRGQENTEAFF.

This chain's CDR3 is CSGRVEDTQYF. CDR3 nucleotides: TGCAGCGGGAGGGTTGAAGATACGCAGTATTTT. J is TRBJ2-3 and V is TRBV29-1, with D perhaps TRBD2 (6 bases). Germline V lookup: CDR1 SQVTM, CDR2 ANQGSEA. With 7 bases removed from V and 5 bases from J, the gap between germline ends came to 10 bases. The CDR3 is 11 amino acids.